The sequence of this TCR beta chain was determined in a study of blood T cell repertoires in COVID-19. In the study overall: Specimens from acute and convalescent COVID-19 originated in the United States, Italy and Spain. In each case, the material was cDNA or gDNA derived from T cells, B-cell-depleted T cells, or PBMCs.

One Seattle source followed patients from active infection through their disease course. This clone was seen only once. V was pared by 5 bases and J by 9 bases, with 12 bases of the junction left unmatched. Germline V gene data show CDR1 as SGHTA and CDR2 as FQGTGA. This CDR3 contains 15 residues. Under the authors' procedure: Estimated nucleated cell counts came from reference gene primer amplification. Method: immunoSEQ multiplex PCR; TCRdb's copy keeps in-frame clones and lacks some. V, J and clone size derive from that table, while D and trimming were established from the DNA sequence. This sample has 150,000 to 200,000 clones, with over 80% found just once.

The source of this sequence is an older woman with COVID-19, enrolled during active disease. The gene calls are TRBV7-3 and TRBJ2-1; 8 positions match TRBD2. Material: peripheral blood. CDR3 in DNA: TGTGCCAGCAGCCCCCGGGGGGGGGCGATGAGTGAGCAGTTCTTC. Its translation is CASSPRGGAMSEQFF.